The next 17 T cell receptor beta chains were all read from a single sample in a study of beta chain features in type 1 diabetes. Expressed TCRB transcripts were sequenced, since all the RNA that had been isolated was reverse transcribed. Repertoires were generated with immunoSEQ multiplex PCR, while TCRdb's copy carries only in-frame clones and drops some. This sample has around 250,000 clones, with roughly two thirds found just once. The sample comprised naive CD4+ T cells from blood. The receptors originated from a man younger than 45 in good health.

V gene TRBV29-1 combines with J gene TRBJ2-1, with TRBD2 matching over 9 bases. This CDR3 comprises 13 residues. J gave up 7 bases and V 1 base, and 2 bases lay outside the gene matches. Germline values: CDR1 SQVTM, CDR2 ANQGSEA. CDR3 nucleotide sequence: TGCAGCGTTGAAGTCCTAGCGGGAAATGAGCAGTTCTTC. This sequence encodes CSVEVLAGNEQFF.

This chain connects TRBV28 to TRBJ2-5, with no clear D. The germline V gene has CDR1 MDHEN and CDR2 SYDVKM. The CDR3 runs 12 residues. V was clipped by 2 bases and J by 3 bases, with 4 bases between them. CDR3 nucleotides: TGTGCCAGCAGTTTAGGCGAAGAGACCCAGTACTTC. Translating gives CASSLGEETQYF.

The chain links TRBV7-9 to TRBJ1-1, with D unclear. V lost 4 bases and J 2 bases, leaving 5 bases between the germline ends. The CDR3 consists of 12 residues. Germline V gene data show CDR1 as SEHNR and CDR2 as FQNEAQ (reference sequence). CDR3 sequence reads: CASSSQNTEAFF. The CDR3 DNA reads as TGTGCCAGCAGCTCTCAAAACACTGAAGCTTTCTTT.

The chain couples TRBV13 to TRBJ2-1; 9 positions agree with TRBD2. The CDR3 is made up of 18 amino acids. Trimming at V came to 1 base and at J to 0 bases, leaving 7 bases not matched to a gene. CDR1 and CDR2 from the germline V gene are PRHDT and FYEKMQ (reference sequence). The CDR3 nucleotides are TGTGCCAGCAGCTTAGATTTGAGCGGGAGGCCCTCCTACAATGAGCAGTTCTTC. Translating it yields CASSLDLSGRPSYNEQFF. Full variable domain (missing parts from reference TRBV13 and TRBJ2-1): AAGVIQSPRHLIKEKRETATLKCYPIPRHDTVYWYQQGPGQDPQFLISFYEKMQSDKGSIPDRFSAQQFSDYHSELNMSSLELGDSALYFCASSLDLSGRPSYNEQFFGPGTRLTVL.

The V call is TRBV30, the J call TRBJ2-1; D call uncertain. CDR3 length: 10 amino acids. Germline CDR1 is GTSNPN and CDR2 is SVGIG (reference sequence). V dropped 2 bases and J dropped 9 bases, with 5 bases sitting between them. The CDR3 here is CAWSSREQFF. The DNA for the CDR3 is TGTGCCTGGAGTAGCCGTGAGCAGTTCTTC.

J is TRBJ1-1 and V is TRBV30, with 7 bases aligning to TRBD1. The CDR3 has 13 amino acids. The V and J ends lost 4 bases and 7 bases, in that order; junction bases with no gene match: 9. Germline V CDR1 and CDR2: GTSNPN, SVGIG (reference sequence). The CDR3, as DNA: TGTGCCTGGACACTATGGACAGGTGTTGAAGCTTTCTTT. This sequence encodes CAWTLWTGVEAFF.

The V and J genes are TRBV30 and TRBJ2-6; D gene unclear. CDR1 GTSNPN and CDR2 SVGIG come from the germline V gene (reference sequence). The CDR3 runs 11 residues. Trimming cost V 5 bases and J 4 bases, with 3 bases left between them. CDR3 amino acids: CAWRGANVLTF. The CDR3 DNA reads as TGTGCCTGGCGGGGGGCCAACGTCCTGACTTTC.

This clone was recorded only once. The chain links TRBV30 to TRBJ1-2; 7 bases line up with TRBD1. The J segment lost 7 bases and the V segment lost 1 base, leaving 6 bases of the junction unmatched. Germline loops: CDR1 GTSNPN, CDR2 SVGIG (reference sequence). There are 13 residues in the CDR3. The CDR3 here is CAWSANRGGGYTF. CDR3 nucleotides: TGTGCCTGGAGTGCTAACAGGGGTGGTGGCTACACCTTC.

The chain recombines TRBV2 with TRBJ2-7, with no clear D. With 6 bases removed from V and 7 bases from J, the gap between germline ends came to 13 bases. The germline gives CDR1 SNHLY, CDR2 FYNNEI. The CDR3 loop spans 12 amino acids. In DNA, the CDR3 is TGTGCCAGCAGGGAGCAGGAGTGGGAGCAGTACTTC. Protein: CASREQEWEQYF.

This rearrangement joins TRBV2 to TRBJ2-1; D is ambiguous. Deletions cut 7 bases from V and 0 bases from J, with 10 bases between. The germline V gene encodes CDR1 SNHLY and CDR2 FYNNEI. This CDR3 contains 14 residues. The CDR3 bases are TGTGCCAGCATGGCCCCGGTCTCCTACAATGAGCAGTTCTTC. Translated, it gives CASMAPVSYNEQFF.

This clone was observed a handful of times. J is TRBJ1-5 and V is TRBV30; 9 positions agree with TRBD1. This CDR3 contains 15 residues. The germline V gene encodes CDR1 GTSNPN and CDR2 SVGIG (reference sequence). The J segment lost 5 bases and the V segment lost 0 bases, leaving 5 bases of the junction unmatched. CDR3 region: CAWSVNRGHHQPQHF. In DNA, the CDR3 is TGTGCCTGGAGTGTAAACAGGGGGCATCATCAGCCCCAGCATTTT.

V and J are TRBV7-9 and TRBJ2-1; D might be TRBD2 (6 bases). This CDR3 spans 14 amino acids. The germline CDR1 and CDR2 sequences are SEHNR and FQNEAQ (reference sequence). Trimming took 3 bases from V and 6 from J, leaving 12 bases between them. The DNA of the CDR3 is TGTGCCAGCAGCTTCACTAGCCCCTCCAATGAGCAGTTCTTC. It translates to CASSFTSPSNEQFF.

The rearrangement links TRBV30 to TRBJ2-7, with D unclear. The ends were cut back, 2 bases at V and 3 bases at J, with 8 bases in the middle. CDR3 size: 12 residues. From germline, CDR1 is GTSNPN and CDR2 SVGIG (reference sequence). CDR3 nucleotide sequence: TGTGCCTGGAGTTCATCGATCTACGAGCAGTACTTC. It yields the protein CAWSSSIYEQYF.

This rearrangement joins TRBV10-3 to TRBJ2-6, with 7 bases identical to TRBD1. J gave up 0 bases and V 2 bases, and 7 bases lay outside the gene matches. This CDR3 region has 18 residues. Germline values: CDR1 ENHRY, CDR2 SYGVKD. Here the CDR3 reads CAISEPGQPSSGANVLTF. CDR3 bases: TGTGCCATCAGTGAGCCGGGACAGCCCAGCTCTGGGGCCAACGTCCTGACTTTC.

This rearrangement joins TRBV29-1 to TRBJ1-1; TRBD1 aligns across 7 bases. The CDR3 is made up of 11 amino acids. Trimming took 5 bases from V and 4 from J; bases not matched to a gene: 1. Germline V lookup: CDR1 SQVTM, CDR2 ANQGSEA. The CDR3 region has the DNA TGCAGCGTTCGACAGGGCACTGAAGCTTTCTTT. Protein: CSVRQGTEAFF.

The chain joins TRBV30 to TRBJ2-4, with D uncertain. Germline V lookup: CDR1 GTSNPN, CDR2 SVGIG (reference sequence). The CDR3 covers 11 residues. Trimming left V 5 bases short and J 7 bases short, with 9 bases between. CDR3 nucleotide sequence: TGTGCCTGGGCCGGTGGGAACATTCAGTACTTC. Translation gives CAWAGGNIQYF.

The CDR3 is CASSTRAGELFF. The CDR3 DNA reads as TGTGCCAGTAGTACCAGGGCCGGGGAGCTGTTTTTT. The chain employs TRBV19 and TRBJ2-2; D perhaps matches TRBD1 (5 bases). V lost 4 bases and J 6 bases, leaving 6 bases between the germline ends. In germline, CDR1 is LNHDA, CDR2 SQIVND (reference sequence). The CDR3 runs 12 residues.